A selection of T cell receptor beta chains follows, all from one sample in a study of blood T cell repertoires in COVID-19. The data were produced by immunoSEQ multiplex PCR, yet TCRdb's version contains in-frame clones alone and is incomplete. The sample shows about 140,000 clones, about 75% of them seen only once. Sequencing was performed on PBMCs or T cells enriched from blood (not recorded which). The source of these receptors is a woman aged 50 to 60 who had recovered from COVID-19. Both conserved end residues are part of each CDR3. The order of the fields is V gene, J gene, CDR3 protein.

TRBV27	TRBJ2-7	CASSLSGGSSGSNYEQYF
TRBV19	TRBJ1-1	CASSGRRELDEAFF
TRBV28	TRBJ1-1	CASRTGTDHTEAFF
TRBV5-1	TRBJ2-7	CASSPAARVGYEQYF
TRBV20-1	TRBJ1-1	CSAVRGEAFF
TRBV7-9	TRBJ2-1	CASSLSTTKYNEQFF
TRBV28	TRBJ1-2	CASTISSYGYTF
TRBV5-6	TRBJ2-7	CASSFRQAGSYEQYF
TRBV7-6	TRBJ2-1	CASSLAGTSGRAQSNEQFF
TRBV28	TRBJ2-3	CASSLGLESTDTQYF
TRBV13	TRBJ1-2	CASSEGQGGGYGYTF
TRBV5-1	TRBJ2-5	CASSLPEGTPETQYF
TRBV19	TRBJ1-1	CASRIYKGAGAFF
TRBV28	TRBJ2-1	CASSPIDPVGLAGGPPLSYNEQFF
TRBV7-2	TRBJ1-2	CASSLPRRSYGYTF
TRBV3-1/TRBV3-2	TRBJ1-1	CASSRNQGPEAFF
TRBV27	TRBJ2-1	CASIFDGTDENEQFF
TRBV27	TRBJ2-1	CASSFNFLNEQFF
TRBV6-5	TRBJ1-6	CASSYSSGQYNSPLHF
TRBV6-2/TRBV6-3	TRBJ2-5	CASSDRGTQYF
TRBV28	TRBJ2-6	CASKPFFRAPSGANVLTF
TRBV2	TRBJ1-2	CASSFQGDYGYTF
TRBV19	TRBJ1-1	CASSRHVSRGDTEAFF
TRBV2	TRBJ1-1	CASLPWQTNTEAFF
TRBV19	TRBJ2-1	CASSIGGRALNEQFF